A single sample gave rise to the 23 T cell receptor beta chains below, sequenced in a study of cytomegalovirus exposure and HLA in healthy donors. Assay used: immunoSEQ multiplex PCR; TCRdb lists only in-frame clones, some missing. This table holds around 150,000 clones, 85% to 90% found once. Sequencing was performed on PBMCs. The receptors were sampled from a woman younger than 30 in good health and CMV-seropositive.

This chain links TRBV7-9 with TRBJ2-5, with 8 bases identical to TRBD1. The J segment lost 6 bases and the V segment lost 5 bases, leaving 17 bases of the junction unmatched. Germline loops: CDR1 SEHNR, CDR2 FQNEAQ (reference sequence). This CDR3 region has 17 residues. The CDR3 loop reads CASSAPQGVSWSKTQYF. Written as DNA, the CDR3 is TGTGCCAGCAGCGCACCACAGGGGGTGAGCTGGTCGAAGACCCAGTACTTC. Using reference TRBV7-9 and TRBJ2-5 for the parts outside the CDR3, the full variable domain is DTGVSQNPRHKITKRGQNVTFRCDPISEHNRLYWYRQTLGQGPEFLTYFQNEAQLEKSRLLSDRFSAERPKGSFSTLEIQRTEQGDSAMYLCASSAPQGVSWSKTQYFGPGTRLLVL.

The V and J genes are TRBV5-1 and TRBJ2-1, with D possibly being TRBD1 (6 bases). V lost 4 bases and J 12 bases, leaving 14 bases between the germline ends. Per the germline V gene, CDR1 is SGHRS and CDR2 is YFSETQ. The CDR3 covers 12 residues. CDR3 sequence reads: CASSPLEGVQFF. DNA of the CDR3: TGCGCCAGCAGCCCTCTCGAGGGGGTGCAGTTCTTC.

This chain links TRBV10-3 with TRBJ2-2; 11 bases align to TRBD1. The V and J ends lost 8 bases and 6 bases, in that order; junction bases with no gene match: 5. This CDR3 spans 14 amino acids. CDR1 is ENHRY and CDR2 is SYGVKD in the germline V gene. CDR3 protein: CAIRGQGASGELFF. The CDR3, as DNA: TGTGCCATCCGTGGACAGGGGGCCTCCGGGGAGCTGTTTTTT.

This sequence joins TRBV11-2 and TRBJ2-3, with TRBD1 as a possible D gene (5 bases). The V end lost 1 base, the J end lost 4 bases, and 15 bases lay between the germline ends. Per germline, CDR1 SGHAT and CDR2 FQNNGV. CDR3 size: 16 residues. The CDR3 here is CASSLGRAGRADTQYF. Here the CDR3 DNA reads TGTGCCAGCAGCTTAGGTCGGGCAGGGCGTGCAGATACGCAGTATTTT.

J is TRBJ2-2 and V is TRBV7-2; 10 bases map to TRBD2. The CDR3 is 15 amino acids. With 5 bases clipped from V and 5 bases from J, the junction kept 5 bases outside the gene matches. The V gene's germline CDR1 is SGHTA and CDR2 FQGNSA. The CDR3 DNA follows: TGTGCCAGCAGCCAGCGGGGGGGCCGGACCGGGGAGCTGTTTTTT. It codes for CASSQRGGRTGELFF.

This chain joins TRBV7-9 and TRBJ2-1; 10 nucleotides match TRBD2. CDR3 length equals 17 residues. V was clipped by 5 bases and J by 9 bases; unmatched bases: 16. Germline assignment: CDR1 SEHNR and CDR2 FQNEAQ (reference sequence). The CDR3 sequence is CASSHLGTSERRGEQFF. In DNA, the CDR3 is TGTGCCAGCAGCCACTTAGGGACTAGCGAGAGACGGGGTGAGCAGTTCTTC.

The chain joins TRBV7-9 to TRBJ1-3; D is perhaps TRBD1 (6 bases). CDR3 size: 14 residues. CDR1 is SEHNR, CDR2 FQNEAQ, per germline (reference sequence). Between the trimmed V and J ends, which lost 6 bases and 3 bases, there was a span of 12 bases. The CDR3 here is CASRLQGNGNTIYF. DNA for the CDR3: TGTGCCAGCAGACTACAGGGAAATGGAAACACCATATATTTT. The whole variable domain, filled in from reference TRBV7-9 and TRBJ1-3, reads DTGVSQNPRHKITKRGQNVTFRCDPISEHNRLYWYRQTLGQGPEFLTYFQNEAQLEKSRLLSDRFSAERPKGSFSTLEIQRTEQGDSAMYLCASRLQGNGNTIYFGEGSWLTVV.

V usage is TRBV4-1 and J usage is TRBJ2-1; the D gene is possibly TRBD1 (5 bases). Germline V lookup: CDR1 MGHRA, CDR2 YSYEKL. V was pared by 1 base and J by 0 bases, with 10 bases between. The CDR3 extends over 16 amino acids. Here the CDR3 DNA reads TGCGCCAGCAGCCAAGTGCAGGGAATCTCCTACAATGAGCAGTTCTTC. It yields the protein CASSQVQGISYNEQFF.

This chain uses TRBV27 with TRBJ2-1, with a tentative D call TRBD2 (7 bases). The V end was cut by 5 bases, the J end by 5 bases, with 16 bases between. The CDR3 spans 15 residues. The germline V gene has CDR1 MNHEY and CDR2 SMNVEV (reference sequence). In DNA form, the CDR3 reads TGTGCCAGCAGTCCCCTAGGGGGGAGGGACAATGAGCAGTTCTTC. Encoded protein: CASSPLGGRDNEQFF.

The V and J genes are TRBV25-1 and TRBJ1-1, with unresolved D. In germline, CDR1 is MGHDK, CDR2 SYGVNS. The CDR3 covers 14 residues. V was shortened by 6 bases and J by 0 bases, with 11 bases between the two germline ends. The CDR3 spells CASRESLMNTEAFF. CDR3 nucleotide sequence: TGTGCCAGCAGAGAAAGCCTCATGAACACTGAAGCTTTCTTT.

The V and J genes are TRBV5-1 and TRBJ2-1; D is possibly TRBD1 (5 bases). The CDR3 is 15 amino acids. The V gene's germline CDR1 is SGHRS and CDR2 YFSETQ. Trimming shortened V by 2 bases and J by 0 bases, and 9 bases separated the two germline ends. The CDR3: CASSFAGNSYNEQFF. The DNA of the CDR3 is TGCGCCAGCAGCTTCGCAGGGAACTCCTACAATGAGCAGTTCTTC.

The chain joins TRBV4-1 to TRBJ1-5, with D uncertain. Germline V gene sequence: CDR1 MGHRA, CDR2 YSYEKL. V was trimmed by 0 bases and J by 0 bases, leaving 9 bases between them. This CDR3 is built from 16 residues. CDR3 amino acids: CASSQDRVNSNQPQHF. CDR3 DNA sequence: TGCGCCAGCAGCCAAGATCGCGTCAATAGCAATCAGCCCCAGCATTTT.

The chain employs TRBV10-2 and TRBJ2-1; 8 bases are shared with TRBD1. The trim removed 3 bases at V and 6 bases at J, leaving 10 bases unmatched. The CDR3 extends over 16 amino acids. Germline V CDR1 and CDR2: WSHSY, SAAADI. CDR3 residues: CASSDLLGQGSNEQFF. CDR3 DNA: TGCGCCAGCAGTGACTTACTAGGACAGGGTTCCAATGAGCAGTTCTTC.

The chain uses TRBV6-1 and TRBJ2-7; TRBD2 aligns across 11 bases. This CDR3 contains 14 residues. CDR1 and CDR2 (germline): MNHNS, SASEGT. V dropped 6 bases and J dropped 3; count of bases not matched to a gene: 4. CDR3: CASRAGLAGYEQYF. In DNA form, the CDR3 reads TGTGCCAGCAGGGCCGGACTAGCGGGCTACGAGCAGTACTTC.

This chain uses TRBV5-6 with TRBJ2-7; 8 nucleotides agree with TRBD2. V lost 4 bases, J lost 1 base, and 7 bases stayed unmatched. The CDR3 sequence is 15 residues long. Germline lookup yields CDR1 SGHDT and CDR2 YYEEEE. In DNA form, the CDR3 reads TGTGCCAGCAGCCTCAAGCGGGAGTGGTCCTACGAGCAGTACTTC. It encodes CASSLKREWSYEQYF.

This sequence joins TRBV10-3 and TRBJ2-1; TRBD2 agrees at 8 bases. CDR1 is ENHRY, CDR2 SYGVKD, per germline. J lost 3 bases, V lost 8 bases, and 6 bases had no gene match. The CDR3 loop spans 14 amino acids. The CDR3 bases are TGTGCCATCGGCGAGACTAGCGTCTACAATGAGCAGTTCTTC. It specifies CAIGETSVYNEQFF.

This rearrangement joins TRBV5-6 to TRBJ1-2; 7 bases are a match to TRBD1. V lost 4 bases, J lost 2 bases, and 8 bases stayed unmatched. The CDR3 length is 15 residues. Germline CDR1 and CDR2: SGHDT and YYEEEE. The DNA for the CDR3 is TGTGCCAGCAGCCCACAGGGGTCGAGGAACTATGGCTACACCTTC. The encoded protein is CASSPQGSRNYGYTF.

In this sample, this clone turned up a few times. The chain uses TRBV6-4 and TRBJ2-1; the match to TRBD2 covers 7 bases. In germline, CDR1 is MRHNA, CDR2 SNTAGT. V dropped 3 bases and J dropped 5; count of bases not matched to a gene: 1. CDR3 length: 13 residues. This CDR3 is CASSEAGHNEQFF. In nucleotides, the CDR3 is TGTGCCAGCAGTGAAGCGGGACACAATGAGCAGTTCTTC.

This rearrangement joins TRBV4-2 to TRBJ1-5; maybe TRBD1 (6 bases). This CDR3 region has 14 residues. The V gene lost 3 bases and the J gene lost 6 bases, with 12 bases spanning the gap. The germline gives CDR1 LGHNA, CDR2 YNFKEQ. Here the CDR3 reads CASSQVGGAQPQHF. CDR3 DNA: TGTGCCAGCAGCCAGGTAGGGGGGGCTCAGCCCCAGCATTTT.

CDR3 DNA: TGTGCCAGCAGCTTAGCGCCGGGGATTAGTGAAAAACTGTTTTTT. This encodes CASSLAPGISEKLFF. The rearrangement joins TRBV7-9 to TRBJ1-4; D remains unclear. CDR1 and CDR2 (germline): SEHNR, FQNEAQ (reference sequence). This CDR3 region has 15 residues. Trimming left V 0 bases short and J 7 bases short, with 12 bases between.

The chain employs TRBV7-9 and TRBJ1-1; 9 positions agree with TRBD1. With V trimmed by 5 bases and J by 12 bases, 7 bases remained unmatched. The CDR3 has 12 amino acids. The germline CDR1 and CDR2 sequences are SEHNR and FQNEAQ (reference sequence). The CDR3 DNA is TGTGCCAGCAGCGGGGGGACAGGGCGGCCTTTCTTT. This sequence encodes CASSGGTGRPFF.

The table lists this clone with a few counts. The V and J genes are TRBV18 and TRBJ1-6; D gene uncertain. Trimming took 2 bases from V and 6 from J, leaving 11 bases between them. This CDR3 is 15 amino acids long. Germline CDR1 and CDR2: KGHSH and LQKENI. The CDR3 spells CASSPVAPPNSPLHF. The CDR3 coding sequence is TGTGCCAGCTCACCAGTGGCACCTCCTAATTCACCCCTCCACTTT.

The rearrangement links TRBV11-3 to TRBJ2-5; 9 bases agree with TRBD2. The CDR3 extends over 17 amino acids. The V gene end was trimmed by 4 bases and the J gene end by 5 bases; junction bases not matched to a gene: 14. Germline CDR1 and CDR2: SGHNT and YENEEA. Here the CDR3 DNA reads TGTGCCAGCAGCTCCCGGGAGGTAGCGGGAGCTGTTGAGACCCAGTACTTC. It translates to CASSSREVAGAVETQYF.